A single sample gave rise to the 25 T cell receptor beta chains below, sequenced in a study of control samples from healthy donors and cancer patients. Measured with immunoSEQ multiplex PCR; TCRdb has only the in-frame clones, and not every one. This sample carries 100,000 to 150,000 clones, 87% of them seen once, and the ten largest clones take about an eighth. The source material was blood. The origin of the receptors is a young man in good health.

This chain uses TRBV28 with TRBJ1-2, with D uncertain. CDR3 length: 15 amino acids. The germline V gene encodes CDR1 MDHEN and CDR2 SYDVKM. Trimming shortened V by 7 bases and J by 4 bases, and 19 bases separated the two germline ends. This CDR3 is CASTTWGTAVYGYTF. The CDR3 region has the DNA TGTGCCAGCACCACCTGGGGTACGGCCGTCTATGGCTACACCTTC.

This chain uses TRBV9 with TRBJ2-3; 9 positions match TRBD2. V shed 3 bases, J shed 4 bases, and the junction held 6 bases outside the gene matches. The CDR3 is made up of 15 amino acids. Germline CDR1 is SGDLS and CDR2 is YYNGEE. This CDR3 reads CASSEGRGGPDTQYF. The CDR3 coding sequence is TGTGCCAGCAGCGAAGGGCGGGGGGGCCCAGATACGCAGTATTTT.

The chain joins TRBV19 to TRBJ2-6; D might be TRBD1 (6 bases). CDR3 length: 18 amino acids. Germline CDR1 reads LNHDA; CDR2 reads SQIVND (reference sequence). The ends were cut back, 3 bases at V and 0 bases at J, with 15 bases in the middle. This chain's CDR3 is CASSILATGFSGANVLTF. Written as DNA, the CDR3 is TGTGCCAGTAGTATTTTGGCGACAGGCTTCTCTGGGGCCAACGTCCTGACTTTC.

Worth noting for this clone: This same CDR3 is encoded by further DNA sequences in the sample. The rearrangement links TRBV18 to TRBJ1-1, with a possible D match to TRBD1 (5 bases). V was shortened by 3 bases and J by 7 bases, with 9 bases between the two germline ends. This CDR3 is built from 12 residues. Per germline, CDR1 KGHSH and CDR2 LQKENI. CDR3 nucleotides: TGTGCCAGCTCACCTCGGGACGGTGAAGCTTTCTTT. As protein: CASSPRDGEAFF.

This chain uses TRBV5-5 with TRBJ1-1, with D uncertain. The germline V and J ends were trimmed by 3 bases and 1 base, with 10 bases remaining between them. The CDR3 is 14 amino acids. Germline V gene data show CDR1 as SGHKS and CDR2 as YYEKEE (reference sequence). CDR3 nucleotides: TGTGCCAGCAGCTGGGCACAGCAGAACACTGAAGCTTTCTTT. It translates to CASSWAQQNTEAFF.

This rearrangement joins TRBV2 to TRBJ2-7; the D gene is possibly TRBD1 (6 bases). Germline values: CDR1 SNHLY, CDR2 FYNNEI. Trimming pared 5 bases from V and 0 bases from J, leaving 14 bases between. There are 15 residues in the CDR3. The CDR3 loop reads CASSLERDTSYEQYV. The CDR3, as DNA: TGTGCCAGCAGTTTAGAACGGGACACCTCCTACGAGCAGTACGTC.

The rearrangement joins TRBV6-1 to TRBJ1-3, with 7 bases aligning to TRBD1. J was trimmed by 0 bases and V by 2 bases; bases with no gene match: 4. The CDR3 extends over 16 amino acids. Germline V CDR1 and CDR2: MNHNS, SASEGT. The chain's CDR3 is CASSERTGHSGNTIYF. In nucleotides, the CDR3 is TGTGCCAGCAGTGAACGGACAGGACACTCTGGAAACACCATATATTTT.

This clone was found once. The J gene is TRBJ2-7, the V gene TRBV3-1 (or the pseudogene TRBV3-2), with 16 bases that match TRBD2. The V and J ends lost 6 bases and 0 bases, in that order; junction bases with no gene match: 2. Germline V gene lookup returns CDR1 LGHDT and CDR2 YNNKEL (reference sequence). The CDR3 extends over 16 amino acids. The CDR3 nucleotides read TGTGCCAGCAGGGGGACTAGCGGGGGGGTCTCCTACGAGCAGTACTTC. Translating it yields CASRGTSGGVSYEQYF.

The rearrangement joins TRBV7-2 to TRBJ2-5, with TRBD2 identical over 11 bases. CDR1 is SGHTA and CDR2 is FQGNSA in the germline V gene. The CDR3 covers 15 residues. V trimming: 5 bases; J trimming: 3 bases; junction bases outside the gene matches: 5. The CDR3 DNA follows: TGTGCCAGCAGCCGCTCACTAGCGGGGGAAGAGACCCAGTACTTC. This gives the protein CASSRSLAGEETQYF.

This chain links TRBV5-1 with TRBJ1-6; D unclear. The CDR3 covers 16 residues. Trimming removed 0 bases at V and 6 bases at J, with 13 bases between. In germline, CDR1 is SGHRS, CDR2 YFSETQ. The CDR3 coding sequence is TGCGCCAGCAGCTTGGAATCGGGTCGGGTTAATTCACCCCTCCACTTT. Translation: CASSLESGRVNSPLHF. Full variable domain (rest looked up from reference TRBV5-1 and TRBJ1-6): KAGVTQTPRYLIKTRGQQVTLSCSPISGHRSVSWYQQTPGQGLQFLFEYFSETQRNKGNFPGRFSGRQFSNSRSEMNVSTLELGDSALYLCASSLESGRVNSPLHFGNGTRLTVT.

The chain is built from TRBV25-1 and TRBJ1-2, with D maybe TRBD1 (5 bases). CDR1 and CDR2 (germline): MGHDK, SYGVNS. The CDR3 contains 13 residues. Trimming removed 2 bases at V and 8 bases at J, with 12 bases between. This CDR3 reads CASSEPGQVGYTF. The CDR3 DNA reads as TGTGCCAGCAGTGAACCAGGGCAAGTGGGCTACACCTTC.

The rearrangement uses TRBV18 and TRBJ2-2, with a tentative D call TRBD1 (6 bases). Germline V gives CDR1 KGHSH, CDR2 LQKENI. Between the trimmed V and J ends, which lost 6 bases and 2 bases, there was a span of 16 bases. This CDR3 has 16 amino acids. In DNA form, the CDR3 reads TGTGCCAGCTCTCAGGAGACAGGCTCTAACACCGGGGAGCTGTTTTTT. This encodes CASSQETGSNTGELFF.

This clone was counted once. The rearrangement links TRBV6-6 to TRBJ1-1, with D unresolved. The CDR3 spans 13 residues. Germline lookup yields CDR1 MNHNY and CDR2 SVGAGI (reference sequence). V lost 5 bases, J lost 1 base, and 8 bases lay in between. In DNA, the CDR3 is TGTGCCAGCAGTGGGGTTAGGAACACTGAAGCTTTCTTT. As protein: CASSGVRNTEAFF.

CDR3 sequence: CASSGRTLTGGELFF. CDR3 nucleotides: TGTGCCAGTAGTGGTAGGACCCTAACTGGCGGGGAGCTGTTTTTT. This chain links TRBV19 with TRBJ2-2; D is ambiguous. With 5 bases removed from V and 7 bases from J, the gap between germline ends came to 17 bases. Per germline, CDR1 LNHDA and CDR2 SQIVND (reference sequence). The CDR3 has 15 residues.

The chain carries TRBV19 and TRBJ2-3; D possibly corresponds to TRBD1 (7 bases). V shed 8 bases and J shed 1 base, with 10 bases lying between them. The CDR3 consists of 13 residues. The V gene's germline CDR1 is LNHDA and CDR2 SQIVND (reference sequence). DNA for the CDR3: TGTGCCAGTCGGGGGACAGGCACAGATACGCAGTATTTT. Encoded protein: CASRGTGTDTQYF. The full variable domain, its missing parts supplied by reference TRBV19 and TRBJ2-3, is DGGITQSPKYLFRKEGQNVTLSCEQNLNHDAMYWYRQDPGQGLRLIYYSQIVNDFQKGDIAEGYSVSREKKESFPLTVTSAQKNPTAFYLCASRGTGTDTQYFGPGTRLTVL.

The genes are TRBV10-3 and TRBJ2-1; 11 nucleotides agree with TRBD2. V shed 8 bases and J 9 bases; nucleotides not matched to a gene: 12. CDR1 and CDR2 (germline): ENHRY, SYGVKD. CDR3 length: 15 residues. CDR3 sequence reads: CAILIVAGGPGEQFF. The CDR3 DNA is TGTGCCATCCTGATAGTAGCGGGGGGGCCGGGTGAGCAGTTCTTC.

This chain uses TRBV27 with TRBJ1-4; D perhaps matches TRBD1 (5 bases). The CDR3 consists of 18 residues. Germline CDR1 is MNHEY and CDR2 is SMNVEV (reference sequence). V lost 6 bases and J 0 bases, leaving 20 bases between the germline ends. This CDR3 is CASSRLTGTVATNEKLFF. In DNA, the CDR3 is TGTGCCAGCAGCCGCTTGACCGGGACGGTTGCAACTAATGAAAAACTGTTTTTT.

V usage is TRBV7-3 and J usage is TRBJ2-1, with unresolved D. The CDR3 has 13 amino acids. Germline CDR1 and CDR2: SGHTA and FQGTGA. Between the trimmed V and J ends, which lost 5 bases and 13 bases, there was a span of 18 bases. The CDR3 nucleotides are TGTGCCAGCAGCCCCGACTCCAGCCCCCCCCAGTTCTTC. Translation gives CASSPDSSPPQFF. The entire variable domain, with the rest obtained from reference TRBV7-3 and TRBJ2-1, is as follows: GAGVSQTPSNKVTEKGKYVELRCDPISGHTALYWYRQSLGQGPEFLIYFQGTGAADDSGLPNDRFFAVRPEGSVSTLKIQRTERGDSAVYLCASSPDSSPPQFFGPGTRLTVL.

This chain joins TRBV28 and TRBJ1-5; the match to TRBD1 covers 9 bases. CDR3 length: 15 residues. Germline CDR1 MDHEN, CDR2 SYDVKM. J was trimmed by 5 bases and V by 7 bases; bases with no gene match: 9. The DNA for the CDR3 is TGTGCCAGCACCACCACGGGGACAGGGCATCAGCCCCAGCATTTT. Translated: CASTTTGTGHQPQHF.

V gene TRBV29-1 combines with J gene TRBJ2-1; either TRBD1 or TRBD2 may fit D (6 bases each). Deletions cut 4 bases from V and 7 bases from J, with 14 bases between. The CDR3 has 13 amino acids. CDR1 is SQVTM, CDR2 ANQGSEA, per germline. CDR3 in DNA: TGCAGCGTTGTGGGGGGCGTCGTGAATGAGCAGTTCTTC. Protein: CSVVGGVVNEQFF.

About this clone: The same CDR3 is also encoded by other DNA sequences in this sample. The chain employs TRBV15 and TRBJ2-7; maybe TRBD1 (6 bases). V was shortened by 0 bases and J by 0 bases, with 9 bases between the two germline ends. Germline lookup yields CDR1 LNHNV and CDR2 YYDKDF (reference sequence). The CDR3 extends over 15 amino acids. CDR3 coding DNA: TGTGCCACCAGCAGAGATAGGGACATCTCCTACGAGCAGTACGTC. Translating gives CATSRDRDISYEQYV.

The chain carries TRBV14 and TRBJ2-3; TRBD2 aligns across 8 bases. This CDR3 is built from 16 residues. Per germline, CDR1 SGHDN and CDR2 FVKESK. V lost 4 bases and J lost 4; bases outside the gene matches: 10. The CDR3 bases are TGTGCCAGCAGCCTACTCTCGGGGGGGAGGGCAGATACGCAGTATTTT. It specifies CASSLLSGGRADTQYF.

The rearrangement uses TRBV18 and TRBJ1-5; the match to TRBD1 covers 9 bases. The CDR3 is 14 residues long. Germline loops: CDR1 KGHSH, CDR2 LQKENI. Germline trimming cut 4 bases from V and 3 bases from J; bases unmatched to any gene: 1. CDR3 sequence (DNA): TGTGCCAGCTCACGGGACAGGGACAATCAGCCCCAGCATTTT. This translates into CASSRDRDNQPQHF.

The chain joins TRBV19 to TRBJ1-5; 10 bases match TRBD1. Germline V lookup: CDR1 LNHDA, CDR2 SQIVND (reference sequence). The CDR3 is made up of 16 amino acids. Trimming removed 0 bases from V and 6 bases from J; junction bases left unmatched: 5. CDR3 coding DNA: TGTGCCAGTAGTATAGAGACAGGGGGCCGGGGTCAGCCCCAGCATTTT. Translation: CASSIETGGRGQPQHF.

V gene TRBV28 combines with J gene TRBJ2-7; D remains ambiguous. This CDR3 comprises 12 residues. Germline V gene data show CDR1 as MDHEN and CDR2 as SYDVKM. V lost 4 bases, J lost 0 bases, and 4 bases lay in between. The DNA of the CDR3 is TGTGCCAGCAGTTCCCTCTCCTACGAGCAGTACTTC. Residues: CASSSLSYEQYF.